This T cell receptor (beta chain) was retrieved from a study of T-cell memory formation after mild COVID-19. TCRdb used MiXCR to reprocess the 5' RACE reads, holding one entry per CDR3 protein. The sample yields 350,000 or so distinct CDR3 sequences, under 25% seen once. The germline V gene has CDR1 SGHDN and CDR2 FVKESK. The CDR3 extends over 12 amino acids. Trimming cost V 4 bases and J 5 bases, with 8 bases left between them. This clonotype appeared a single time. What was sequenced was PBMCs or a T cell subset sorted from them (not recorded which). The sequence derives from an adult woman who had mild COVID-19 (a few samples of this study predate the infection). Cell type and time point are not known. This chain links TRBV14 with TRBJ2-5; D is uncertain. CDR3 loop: CASSRPRETQYF. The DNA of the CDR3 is TGTGCCAGCAGCCGCCCTCGGGAGACCCAGTACTTC.